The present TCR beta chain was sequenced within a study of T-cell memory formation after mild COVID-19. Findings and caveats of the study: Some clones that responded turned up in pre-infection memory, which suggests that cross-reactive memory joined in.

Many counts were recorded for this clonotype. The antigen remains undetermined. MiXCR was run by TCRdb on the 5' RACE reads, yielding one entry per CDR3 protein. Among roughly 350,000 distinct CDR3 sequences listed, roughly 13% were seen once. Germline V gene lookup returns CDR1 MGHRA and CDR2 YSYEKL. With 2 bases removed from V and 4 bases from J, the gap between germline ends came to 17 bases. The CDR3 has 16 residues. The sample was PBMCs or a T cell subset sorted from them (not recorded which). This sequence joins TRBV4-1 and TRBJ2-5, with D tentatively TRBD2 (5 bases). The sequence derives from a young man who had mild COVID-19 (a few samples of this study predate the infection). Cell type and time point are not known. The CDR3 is CASSQRSDYSPETQYF. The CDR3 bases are TGCGCCAGCAGCCAACGTAGCGACTACTCCCCAGAGACCCAGTACTTC.